The 20 T cell receptor beta chains listed next were all sequenced from one sample in a study of T-cell memory formation after mild COVID-19. MiXCR, run by TCRdb on the 5' RACE reads, gives a single entry per CDR3 protein. The sample records around 440,000 distinct CDR3 sequences, 18% being singletons. Sequencing was performed on PBMCs or a T cell subset sorted from them (not recorded which). These receptors were collected from an adult woman who had mild COVID-19 (a few samples of this study predate the infection). Cell type and time point are not known.

This clonotype occurred a few times. This sequence joins TRBV7-9 and TRBJ2-3, with D possibly matching TRBD2 (5 bases). Trimming stripped 7 bases from V and 4 bases from J, with 15 bases between. The CDR3 is 14 amino acids. Germline assignment: CDR1 SEHNR and CDR2 FQNEAQ (reference sequence). As DNA, the CDR3 is TGTGCCAGCACCTACGGGGAGTCGGCAGATACGCAGTATTTT. It encodes CASTYGESADTQYF.

In this sample, this clonotype turned up a few times. This chain links TRBV9 with TRBJ2-3, with D possibly called TRBD1 or TRBD2 (6 bases each). CDR3 size: 15 residues. Germline CDR1 reads SGDLS; CDR2 reads YYNGEE. V dropped 4 bases and J dropped 3 bases, with 15 bases sitting between them. The CDR3, as DNA: TGTGCCAGCAGCCGCTTCGGGGGCGCAACAGATACGCAGTATTTT. This translates into CASSRFGGATDTQYF.

This clonotype appeared once. This rearrangement joins TRBV5-1 to TRBJ2-3; D not certain. V lost 4 bases, J lost 5 bases, and 5 bases lay in between. The CDR3 length is 11 residues. The germline V gene encodes CDR1 SGHRS and CDR2 YFSETQ. As DNA, the CDR3 is TGCGCCAGCAGCCAAAGAGATACGCAGTATTTT. This gives the protein CASSQRDTQYF.

The V and J genes are TRBV2 and TRBJ1-2; 10 positions agree with TRBD1. The V gene end was trimmed by 6 bases and the J gene end by 5 bases; junction bases not matched to a gene: 9. From germline, CDR1 is SNHLY and CDR2 FYNNEI. This CDR3 spans 15 amino acids. CDR3 DNA: TGTGCCAGCAGCCGAGGGACAGGGGAGTTTTATGGCTACACCTTC. The encoded protein is CASSRGTGEFYGYTF.

The J gene is TRBJ2-1, the V gene TRBV7-9; D gene uncertain. The germline CDR1 and CDR2 sequences are SEHNR and FQNEAQ (reference sequence). This CDR3 is 12 amino acids long. Trimming stripped 5 bases from V and 8 bases from J, with 10 bases between. The CDR3 sequence is CASSRTRDEQFF. CDR3 DNA sequence: TGTGCCAGCAGCAGGACCCGCGATGAGCAGTTCTTC.

This clonotype was recorded a few times. The rearrangement uses TRBV6-1 and TRBJ2-7; 7 bases are shared with TRBD2. The trim removed 7 bases at V and 5 bases at J, leaving 14 bases unmatched. Per the germline V gene, CDR1 is MNHNS and CDR2 is SASEGT. This CDR3 is built from 15 residues. The CDR3 DNA is TGTGCCAGCACTTGGGGGGGAGAGGGGCTAAACGAGCAGTACTTC. Amino acid sequence: CASTWGGEGLNEQYF.

V is TRBV5-1 and J is TRBJ1-1, with D possibly TRBD1 on 6 matching bases. Germline CDR1 is SGHRS and CDR2 is YFSETQ. V was pared by 0 bases and J by 6 bases, with 12 bases between. The CDR3 runs 14 residues. In nucleotides, the CDR3 is TGCGCCAGCAGCTTGGAACAGGGTGTTGCTGAAGCTTTCTTT. This codes for CASSLEQGVAEAFF.

The J gene is TRBJ2-3, the V gene TRBV6-2 or TRBV6-3, with D possibly TRBD2 on 6 matching bases. The V gene's germline CDR1 is MNHEY and CDR2 SVGEGT. The CDR3 length is 15 residues. V dropped 5 bases and J dropped 0 bases, with 12 bases sitting between them. The CDR3 DNA is TGTGCCAGCAGTCCCCAGCGGGTTAGCACAGATACGCAGTATTTT. This sequence encodes CASSPQRVSTDTQYF.

This clonotype has only one observation. The chain recombines TRBV12-3 or TRBV12-4 with TRBJ2-5; perhaps TRBD2 as D (7 bases). The V end was cut by 6 bases, the J end by 4 bases, with 15 bases between. This CDR3 contains 14 residues. Written as DNA, the CDR3 is TGTGCCAGCAGGATACCGGGGGGCTCAGAGACCCAGTACTTC. Protein sequence: CASRIPGGSETQYF.

This clonotype was observed a handful of times. The DNA of the CDR3 is TGTGCCAGCACTAAGGGCCTTCACACTGAAGCTTTCTTT. Translated: CASTKGLHTEAFF. The chain recombines TRBV7-2 with TRBJ1-1; D is uncertain. This CDR3 has 13 amino acids. CDR1 and CDR2 (germline): SGHTA, FQGNSA. The V end lost 7 bases, the J end lost 3 bases, and 12 bases lay between the germline ends.

The V call is TRBV19, the J call TRBJ1-5; no clear D. The V end was cut by 0 bases, the J end by 0 bases, with 21 bases between. Germline V CDR1 and CDR2: LNHDA, SQIVND (reference sequence). The CDR3 runs to 20 residues. CDR3 nucleotide sequence: TGTGCCAGTAGTATAGACTCGGGGTCTCCCGGCCCCTATAGCAATCAGCCCCAGCATTTT. Protein product: CASSIDSGSPGPYSNQPQHF.

The chain couples TRBV28 to TRBJ2-7; the D gene is possibly TRBD2 (5 bases). CDR1 and CDR2 from the germline V gene are MDHEN and SYDVKM. V lost 7 bases, J lost 0 bases, and 13 bases lay in between. This CDR3 region has 14 residues. CDR3 coding DNA: TGTGCCAGCAAACTTTCCGGGATCTCCTACGAGCAGTACTTC. This encodes CASKLSGISYEQYF.

The rearrangement links TRBV6-2 or TRBV6-3 to TRBJ2-7, with TRBD1 identical over 8 bases. The CDR3 length is 16 residues. The germline CDR1 and CDR2 sequences are MNHEY and SVGEGT. With V trimmed by 3 bases and J by 5 bases, 12 bases remained unmatched. In DNA form, the CDR3 reads TGTGCCAGCAGTTATCAGGACAGGGCCTCTTTGGACGAGCAGTACTTC. Residues: CASSYQDRASLDEQYF.

This chain joins TRBV20-1 and TRBJ1-2; weak D call: TRBD1 (6 bases). This CDR3 is 16 amino acids long. The V gene lost 0 bases and the J gene lost 2 bases, with 16 bases spanning the gap. Germline values: CDR1 DFQATT, CDR2 SNEGSKA (reference sequence). Here the CDR3 DNA reads TGCAGTGCTAGAGATGGGTGGACAGTCAGAAACTATGGCTACACCTTC. This encodes CSARDGWTVRNYGYTF.

V usage is TRBV9 and J usage is TRBJ2-3, with TRBD2 matching over 12 bases. From germline, CDR1 is SGDLS and CDR2 YYNGEE. V lost 4 bases to trimming and J lost 4 bases; unmatched junction nucleotides: 7. There are 16 residues in the CDR3. The CDR3: CASSTLAGGEADTQYF. The CDR3 DNA follows: TGTGCCAGCAGCACACTAGCGGGAGGCGAGGCAGATACGCAGTATTTT.

The chain links TRBV3-1 to TRBJ2-4; TRBD1 matches 9 bases. This CDR3 is built from 15 residues. CDR1 is LGHDT, CDR2 YNNKEL, per germline (reference sequence). Unmatched junction bases numbered 4, after V lost 0 bases and J lost 7 bases. Written as DNA, the CDR3 is TGTGCCAGCAGCCAAGATTTAGGACAGGGGAACATTCAGTACTTC. This encodes CASSQDLGQGNIQYF. Using reference TRBV3-1 and TRBJ2-4 for the parts outside the CDR3, the full variable domain is DTAVSQTPKYLVTQMGNDKSIKCEQNLGHDTMYWYKQDSKKFLKIMFSYNNKELIINETVPNRFSPKSPDKAHLNLHINSLELGDSAVYFCASSQDLGQGNIQYFGAGTRLSVL.

This clonotype has a handful of counts. The chain combines TRBV12-3 or TRBV12-4 with TRBJ2-7; 8 nucleotides align to TRBD1. This CDR3 spans 15 amino acids. Losses at the gene ends were 5 bases for V and 0 bases for J; bases not matched to a gene: 6. The CDR3 DNA reads as TGTGCCAGCAGTCATAGACAGGGGATCTCCTACGAGCAGTACTTC. This sequence encodes CASSHRQGISYEQYF.

The CDR3 coding sequence is TGTGCCAGCAGGGGAATTACAGGGGATCCGGCCGAGCAGTACTTC. The encoded protein is CASRGITGDPAEQYF. V gene TRBV11-2 combines with J gene TRBJ2-7; 7 nucleotides align to TRBD1. Germline V CDR1 and CDR2: SGHAT, FQNNGV. The CDR3 has 15 residues. Trimming cost V 6 bases and J 6 bases; bases outside gene matches: 14.

This clonotype turned up a few times. The rearrangement uses TRBV15 and TRBJ1-1; the match to TRBD1 covers 9 bases. This CDR3 has 18 amino acids. The germline V gene encodes CDR1 LNHNV and CDR2 YYDKDF (reference sequence). V dropped 4 bases and J dropped 0; count of bases not matched to a gene: 12. CDR3 sequence reads: CATSKPRDRVTLNTEAFF. CDR3 DNA sequence: TGTGCCACCAGCAAGCCCCGGGACAGGGTTACTCTGAACACTGAAGCTTTCTTT. The full variable domain, with the rest looked up from reference TRBV15 and TRBJ1-1, is DAMVIQNPRYQVTQFGKPVTLSCSQTLNHNVMYWYQQKSSQAPKLLFHYYDKDFNNEADTPDNFQSRRPNTSFCFLDIRSPGLGDTAMYLCATSKPRDRVTLNTEAFFGQGTRLTVV.

This clonotype showed up just a few times. V and J are TRBV12-3 or TRBV12-4 and TRBJ1-3; 8 bases map to TRBD1. J lost 6 bases, V lost 3 bases, and 16 bases had no gene match. The CDR3 is 18 amino acids. CDR3 sequence: CASSLSHSSDRVENTIYF. As DNA, the CDR3 is TGTGCCAGCAGTTTGTCCCACAGCTCGGACAGGGTTGAAAACACCATATATTTT.